This is a list of T cell receptor beta chains from one sample in a study of PD-1 blockade in classical Hodgkin lymphoma. Sequencing used immunoSEQ multiplex PCR; TCRdb keeps in-frame clones, though not all of them. The data show approximately 31,000 clones, about 88% seen once. Sample: CD4+ T cells from blood, taken before the fourth cycle of nivolumab. The receptors derive from a human donor with classical Hodgkin lymphoma. Each CDR3 is given with its conserved first and last residue. D genes are given only for firm matches. Clone size is given for some rows only: seen once, a few or many times, or a class if the clone is expanded.

clone size	D gene	V gene	J gene	CDR3 DNA	CDR3 protein
NA	NA	TRBV6-5	TRBJ1-1	TGTGCCAGCAGTGATACAGGCGCCGACACTGAAGCTTTCTTT	CASSDTGADTEAFF
once	TRBD2	TRBV7-2	TRBJ2-1	TGTGCCAGCAGCCTTAGCGGGGGGTCGCACAATGAGCAGTTCTTC	CASSLSGGSHNEQFF
NA	TRBD1	TRBV30	TRBJ1-1	TGTGCCTGGAGTTTATCGACAGGGATCACTGAAGCTTTCTTT	CAWSLSTGITEAFF
NA	TRBD2	TRBV5-4	TRBJ2-3	TGTGCCAGCAGCATAGACGGGGGGGCCGCAGATACGCAGTATTTT	CASSIDGGAADTQYF
NA	TRBD1	TRBV9	TRBJ1-6	TGTGCCAGCAGCCGGGACAGGGGTAGTTCACCCCTCCACTTT	CASSRDRGSSPLHF
NA	NA	TRBV16	TRBJ1-1	TGTGCCAGCAGCGGTTTTGTTGACACTGAAGCTTTCTTT	CASSGFVDTEAFF
NA	TRBD1	TRBV7-2	TRBJ2-5	TGTGCCAGCAGCGGGGACAGGGGAGAGGAGACCCAGTACTTC	CASSGDRGEETQYF
NA	NA	TRBV6-6	TRBJ1-2	TGTGCCAGCAGTTACTCGTGGCTCGATGGCTACACCTTC	CASSYSWLDGYTF
NA	TRBD1	TRBV9	TRBJ2-5	TGTGCCAGCAGCGCGGGGACAGTCCAAGAGACCCAGTACTTC	CASSAGTVQETQYF
once	NA	TRBV15	TRBJ1-4	TGTGCCACCAGCAGAACCAGACAGGTGGGGAATGAAAAACTGTTTTTT	CATSRTRQVGNEKLFF
once	NA	TRBV29-1	TRBJ2-3	TGCAGCGTCGCGGGGCGAACCACAGATACGCAGTATTTT	CSVAGRTTDTQYF
NA	NA	TRBV2	TRBJ1-1	TGTGCCAGCAGAGCCTTTACAGGAGCCGTGGTGAACACTGAAGCTTTCTTT	CASRAFTGAVVNTEAFF
NA	NA	TRBV4-2	TRBJ1-1	TGTGCCAGCAGCCAAGAATCGAGGGCGTGGGGCACTGAAGCTTTCTTT	CASSQESRAWGTEAFF
NA	TRBD2	TRBV5-1	TRBJ2-3	TGCGCCAGCAGCTTCACTAGCGGGGGAAGCACAGATACGCAGTATTTT	CASSFTSGGSTDTQYF
NA	NA	TRBV6-5	TRBJ1-1	TGTGCCAGCAGGTTGGGACGGATGAACACTGAAGCTTTCTTT	CASRLGRMNTEAFF
NA	TRBD2	TRBV15	TRBJ2-2	TGTGCCACCAGCAGTGCCGGACTAGCGGGGGGAGACACCGGGGAGCTGTTTTTT	CATSSAGLAGGDTGELFF
NA	NA	TRBV4-1	TRBJ1-4	TGCGCCAGCAGCCAAGCAGGATCGGCAGGGGATAATGAAAAACTGTTTTTT	CASSQAGSAGDNEKLFF
NA	NA	TRBV6-6	TRBJ2-2	TGTGCCAGCATAGAAGGCAACACCGGGGAGCTGTTTTTT	CASIEGNTGELFF
NA	NA	TRBV19	TRBJ1-3	TGTGCCAGTAGTATAGGCCCGGGGGCGAGCTCTGGAAACACCATATATTTT	CASSIGPGASSGNTIYF
NA	NA	TRBV6-5	TRBJ1-5	TGTGCCAGCAGTTACTCCCGGAATAGCAATCAGCCCCAGCATTTT	CASSYSRNSNQPQHF
NA	NA	TRBV19	TRBJ1-2	TGTGCCAGTAGTTCTCAACCGCCCGGGGCCTCCTATGGCTACACCTTC	CASSSQPPGASYGYTF
NA	NA	TRBV10-3	TRBJ2-3	TGTGCCATCAGTGAGAAGATAGACTACGGGACCGTCACAGATACGCAGTATTTT	CAISEKIDYGTVTDTQYF
NA	NA	TRBV11-3	TRBJ2-1	TGTGCCAGCAGCTTTTCTTCAAAGGGGTCCAATGAGCAGTTCTTC	CASSFSSKGSNEQFF
NA	NA	TRBV6-6	TRBJ1-2	TGTGCCAGCAGTTACCAAGGAGGCTACACCTTC	CASSYQGGYTF
once	NA	TRBV14	TRBJ1-1	TGTGCCAGCAGCAAGGACCCAGGGAGAACTGAAGCTTTCTTT	CASSKDPGRTEAFF
NA	TRBD1	TRBV19	TRBJ1-4	TGTGCCAGTAGTCAACAGGGGGCGAGTGAAAAACTGTTTTTT	CASSQQGASEKLFF
NA	NA	TRBV4-3	TRBJ1-4	TGCGCCAGCAGCCAAGTGACCGGGCGGGAAAAACTGTTTTTT	CASSQVTGREKLFF
NA	NA	TRBV7-9	TRBJ2-1	TGTGCCAGCAGCTTAGTCTCCCCAGCGGGTGAGCAGTTCTTC	CASSLVSPAGEQFF
NA	NA	TRBV10-3	TRBJ2-2	TGTGCCATCAGCGGCCCCGACGACGGGCGTGGGGAGCTGTTTTTT	CAISGPDDGRGELFF
NA	TRBD1	TRBV7-6	TRBJ2-7	TGTGCCAGCAGCCGACGACAGGGGGAGAGGTACGAGCAGTACTTC	CASSRRQGERYEQYF
NA	NA	TRBV28	TRBJ2-7	TGTGCCTGGAGTGTAAGCTCCTACGAGCAGTACTTC	CAWSVSSYEQYF
NA	NA	TRBV4-3	TRBJ1-5	TGCGCCAGCAGCCAAGATTTAGATCAGCCCCAGCATTTT	CASSQDLDQPQHF
NA	TRBD2	TRBV5-1	TRBJ2-5	TGCGCCAGCAGCACCGGACTAGCGGGGGTGGAGACCCAGTACTTC	CASSTGLAGVETQYF
once	NA	TRBV6-5	TRBJ1-2	TGTGCCAGCAAAACGGACGCAACACGGCGTGGCTACACCTTC	CASKTDATRRGYTF
NA	NA	TRBV7-2	TRBJ2-3	TGTGCCAGCAGCATACTAGGGGCAGGGGGGTTCGCAGATACGCAGTATTTT	CASSILGAGGFADTQYF
few	NA	TRBV27	TRBJ1-1	TGTGCCAGCACGGTCAACACTGAAGCTTTCTTT	CASTVNTEAFF
NA	NA	TRBV30	TRBJ1-2	TGTGCCTGGAGTGTGACTCGCGGTGGCTACACCTTC	CAWSVTRGGYTF
NA	NA	TRBV30	TRBJ1-1	TGTGCCTGGAGTCTGAGGACTGAAGCTTTCTTT	CAWSLRTEAFF
NA	TRBD2	TRBV5-1	TRBJ2-5	TGCGCCAGCAGAGGAAGCGGGGGGTCTCAAGAGACCCAGTACTTC	CASRGSGGSQETQYF
NA	NA	TRBV20-1	TRBJ1-2	TGCAGTGCTGGCAGTGGCTACACCTTC	CSAGSGYTF
once	TRBD2	TRBV27	TRBJ2-3	TGTGCCAGCAGTTTTACTAGCGGGGCTAGCACAGATACGCAGTATTTT	CASSFTSGASTDTQYF
NA	NA	TRBV20-1	TRBJ1-2	TGCAGTGCGGTGGGAAACTATGGCTACACCTTC	CSAVGNYGYTF